A single T cell receptor (beta chain) is shown here with its context. Its antigen is unknown. The record originates from a study of shared clonotypes between healthy human individuals. Study-level points and caveats: When naive CD4 clonotypes were compared across a few donors, 4% to 6.5% were shared. Large sequencing depth failed to make sorted-subset sequencing complete, rarefaction showed.

The CDR3 runs to 16 residues. The germline CDR1 and CDR2 sequences are ENHRY and SYGVKD. J was trimmed by 2 bases and V by 3 bases; bases with no gene match: 8. Profiled with immunoSEQ multiplex PCR; TCRdb holds only in-frame clones, not every one. In the table there are more than 2 million clones, roughly 95% of which are singletons. HIV-negative, healthy adults without recent acute infections or vaccinations were the donors. The source of this sequence is a man aged 18-30 years in good health. Sequenced: naive CD4+ T cells sorted from blood. The sample's subset: CD45RA+ positively selected. V is TRBV10-3 and J is TRBJ2-3; 7 nucleotides agree with TRBD2. The CDR3 loop is CAISEGLAGDTDTQYF. In DNA form, the CDR3 reads TGTGCCATCAGTGAAGGGTTGGCGGGAGACACAGATACGCAGTATTTT.